This T cell receptor beta chain stems from a study of cytomegalovirus exposure and HLA in healthy donors. Across the study: Drawn from HLA-typed donors, about 85 million unique TCRs were held in an early data release. Study-level results: Being productive about 90% or about 30% of the time was typical of most TCR beta V segments in an earlier analysis.

The V gene's germline CDR1 is SGHNT and CDR2 YYREEE (reference sequence). Trimming at V came to 2 bases and at J to 6 bases, leaving 5 bases not matched to a gene. The length of the CDR3 is 14 residues. The sample holds a few counts of this clone. Its target is not known. Researchers ran the PCR with 60 Vbeta and 13 Jbeta primers. Profiling relied on immunoSEQ multiplex PCR, and the TCRdb table lists in-frame clones only, not all of them. The data show approximately 170,000 clones, roughly three quarters seen once. The chain carries TRBV5-4 and TRBJ2-7; TRBD2 matches 10 bases. The receptor was derived from a woman aged 35 to 49 in good health and CMV-seropositive. Specimen: PBMCs. CDR3 in DNA: TGTGCCAGCAGCTTACCGGGACTAGCGACCGAGCAGTACTTC. Its translation: CASSLPGLATEQYF.